This entry lists 29 T cell receptor beta chains sequenced from one sample in a study of blood T cell repertoires in COVID-19. Profiling relied on immunoSEQ multiplex PCR, and the TCRdb table lists in-frame clones only, not all of them. The table has 400,000 to 450,000 clones, around 88% seen once. Sequenced material: peripheral blood. The receptors were gathered from a woman between 50 and 59 years old with COVID-19, enrolled during active disease.

The V call is TRBV11-3, the J call TRBJ2-1, with 11 bases identical to TRBD2. The trim removed 0 bases at V and 7 bases at J, leaving 11 bases unmatched. CDR3 size: 18 residues. Germline V lookup: CDR1 SGHNT, CDR2 YENEEA. CDR3 coding DNA: TGTGCCAGCAGCTTAGAGGGTACGGCTAGCGGGGGGCCGAATGAGCAGTTCTTC. This sequence encodes CASSLEGTASGGPNEQFF.

This sequence joins TRBV13 and TRBJ2-1, with 14 nucleotides matching TRBD2. Trimming cost V 6 bases and J 12 bases; bases outside gene matches: 10. Germline lookup yields CDR1 PRHDT and CDR2 FYEKMQ (reference sequence). This CDR3 comprises 15 residues. CDR3 DNA sequence: TGTGCCAGCAGTTCCCGACTAGCGGGGGGGAAGGGGCAGTTCTTC. The encoded protein is CASSSRLAGGKGQFF.

The count of this clone is one. V gene TRBV4-2 combines with J gene TRBJ2-7; D is unclear. CDR1 and CDR2 (germline): LGHNA, YNFKEQ. V lost 0 bases and J lost 0, with 6 bases in between. The CDR3 covers 14 residues. This chain's CDR3 is CASSQDVSSYEQYF. The CDR3 nucleotides are TGTGCCAGCAGCCAAGACGTCAGCTCCTACGAGCAGTACTTC.

This chain links TRBV2 with TRBJ2-1, with 10 bases matching TRBD1. The CDR3 runs 16 residues. The junction had 9 bases not matched to a gene; V was cut back by 6 bases and J by 4 bases. Germline assignment: CDR1 SNHLY and CDR2 FYNNEI. Here the CDR3 reads CASRLTTGGPYNEQFF. The CDR3 bases are TGTGCCAGCAGGCTTACGACAGGGGGCCCATACAATGAGCAGTTCTTC. Using reference TRBV2 and TRBJ2-1 for the parts outside the CDR3, the full variable domain is EPEVTQTPSHQVTQMGQEVILRCVPISNHLYFYWYRQILGQKVEFLVSFYNNEISEKSEIFDDQFSVERPDGSNFTLKIRSTKLEDSAMYFCASRLTTGGPYNEQFFGPGTRLTVL.

V usage is TRBV10-3 and J usage is TRBJ2-3, with 9 bases identical to TRBD1. The junction had 7 bases not matched to a gene; V was cut back by 5 bases and J by 4 bases. Germline CDR1 and CDR2: ENHRY and SYGVKD. The CDR3 length is 15 residues. The DNA of the CDR3 is TGTGCCATCAGTCTTCGACAGGGGGGTTCAGATACGCAGTATTTT. Its translation: CAISLRQGGSDTQYF.

This clone turned up a few times. The chain couples TRBV5-1 to TRBJ2-1; 12 bases agree with TRBD2. The CDR3 has 15 amino acids. The germline V gene encodes CDR1 SGHRS and CDR2 YFSETQ. V trimming: 6 bases; J trimming: 3 bases; junction bases outside the gene matches: 4. The CDR3 protein is CASTTSGGNYNEQFF. Here the CDR3 DNA reads TGCGCCAGCACAACTAGCGGGGGGAACTACAATGAGCAGTTCTTC. Full variable domain (outside the CDR3, taken from reference TRBV5-1 and TRBJ2-1): KAGVTQTPRYLIKTRGQQVTLSCSPISGHRSVSWYQQTPGQGLQFLFEYFSETQRNKGNFPGRFSGRQFSNSRSEMNVSTLELGDSALYLCASTTSGGNYNEQFFGPGTRLTVL.

V usage is TRBV2 and J usage is TRBJ1-2; 7 positions match TRBD1. The germline V gene encodes CDR1 SNHLY and CDR2 FYNNEI. The length of the CDR3 is 14 residues. Trimming cost V 4 bases and J 5 bases; bases outside gene matches: 7. The chain's CDR3 is CASSVRTGDYGYTF. The DNA for the CDR3 is TGTGCCAGCAGTGTACGAACAGGGGATTATGGCTACACCTTC. Combining the CDR3 with reference TRBV2 and TRBJ1-2 gives the whole variable domain EPEVTQTPSHQVTQMGQEVILRCVPISNHLYFYWYRQILGQKVEFLVSFYNNEISEKSEIFDDQFSVERPDGSNFTLKIRSTKLEDSAMYFCASSVRTGDYGYTFGSGTRLTVV.

This rearrangement joins TRBV9 to TRBJ1-4; weak D call: TRBD1 (6 bases). V lost 0 bases and J lost 1, with 10 bases in between. The CDR3 contains 16 residues. CDR1 is SGDLS, CDR2 YYNGEE, per germline. The CDR3 is CASSVEGGGTNEKLFF. CDR3 nucleotide sequence: TGTGCCAGCAGCGTAGAGGGAGGGGGAACTAATGAAAAACTGTTTTTT.

This clone has only one observation. V gene TRBV28 combines with J gene TRBJ1-1; D unresolved. Germline V CDR1 and CDR2: MDHEN, SYDVKM. The CDR3 totals 11 residues. V gave up 4 bases and J gave up 10 bases, with 10 bases separating them. As DNA, the CDR3 is TGTGCCAGCAGTTACCCCCGGGGAGCTTTCTTT. Protein sequence: CASSYPRGAFF.

This chain connects TRBV19 to TRBJ1-1, with D perhaps matching TRBD1 (5 bases). The germline V gene has CDR1 LNHDA and CDR2 SQIVND (reference sequence). The CDR3 has 15 amino acids. V gave up 2 bases and J gave up 4 bases, with 14 bases separating them. The CDR3 nucleotides are TGTGCCAGTAGTATACTGTTTGACAGCACCACTGAAGCTTTCTTT. It translates to CASSILFDSTTEAFF.

This chain connects TRBV19 to TRBJ1-4; 10 nucleotides align to TRBD1. The germline CDR1 and CDR2 sequences are LNHDA and SQIVND (reference sequence). With 5 bases clipped from V and 0 bases from J, the junction kept 3 bases outside the gene matches. This CDR3 spans 16 amino acids. CDR3 sequence reads: CASSADRGTTNEKLFF. In nucleotides, the CDR3 is TGTGCCAGTAGTGCGGACAGGGGGACAACTAATGAAAAACTGTTTTTT.

This chain joins TRBV5-6 and TRBJ2-1, with 8 bases fitting TRBD1. With V trimmed by 5 bases and J by 4 bases, 8 bases remained unmatched. Germline V CDR1 and CDR2: SGHDT, YYEEEE. The CDR3 totals 15 residues. The CDR3 DNA reads TGTGCCAGCAGTCGCCTGGACAGGGATTACAATGAGCAGTTCTTC. Translation gives CASSRLDRDYNEQFF.

This clone was counted a single time. The V gene is TRBV18, the J gene TRBJ2-1; 10 bases map to TRBD2. This CDR3 region has 16 residues. J lost 1 base, V lost 6 bases, and 6 bases had no gene match. Germline-derived CDR1 and CDR2 are KGHSH and LQKENI. The CDR3 nucleotides read TGTGCCAGCTCCACGTTGACTAGCGGGTCCTACAATGAGCAGTTCTTC. Translated: CASSTLTSGSYNEQFF.

The V call is TRBV30, the J call TRBJ2-3; D possibly corresponds to TRBD1 (5 bases). CDR3 length: 15 residues. The germline V and J ends were trimmed by 2 bases and 7 bases, with 19 bases remaining between them. From germline, CDR1 is GTSNPN and CDR2 SVGIG (reference sequence). This CDR3 reads CAWSPPLAGKNTQYF. DNA for the CDR3: TGTGCCTGGAGTCCCCCCCTGGCAGGGAAAAATACGCAGTATTTT. Using reference TRBV30 and TRBJ2-3 for the parts outside the CDR3, the full variable domain is SQTIHQWPATLVQPVGSPLSLECTVEGTSNPNLYWYRQAAGRGLQLLFYSVGIGQISSEVPQNLSASRPQDRQFILSSKKLLLSDSGFYLCAWSPPLAGKNTQYFGPGTRLTVL.

This clone was seen only once. At the DNA level, this CDR3 is encoded by other sequences in the same sample as well. The genes are TRBV5-1 and TRBJ2-3, with D possibly TRBD1 on 6 matching bases. The V gene's germline CDR1 is SGHRS and CDR2 YFSETQ. Between the trimmed V and J ends, which lost 2 bases and 5 bases, there was a span of 12 bases. The CDR3 has 14 amino acids. The CDR3 sequence is CASSLGGSGDTQYF. The CDR3 DNA reads as TGCGCCAGCAGCTTAGGGGGAAGTGGAGATACGCAGTATTTT. The entire variable domain, with the rest obtained from reference TRBV5-1 and TRBJ2-3, is as follows: KAGVTQTPRYLIKTRGQQVTLSCSPISGHRSVSWYQQTPGQGLQFLFEYFSETQRNKGNFPGRFSGRQFSNSRSEMNVSTLELGDSALYLCASSLGGSGDTQYFGPGTRLTVL.

This chain connects TRBV28 to TRBJ1-2; D gene uncertain. From germline, CDR1 is MDHEN and CDR2 SYDVKM. Trimming removed 0 bases at V and 7 bases at J, with 6 bases between. The CDR3 covers 12 residues. As DNA, the CDR3 is TGTGCCAGCAGTTTATGGGTCAGTGGCTACACCTTC. This sequence encodes CASSLWVSGYTF.

This chain joins TRBV2 and TRBJ2-7; a possible D gene is TRBD1 (6 bases). The CDR3 sequence is 12 residues long. The germline V and J ends were trimmed by 6 bases and 6 bases, with 12 bases remaining between them. The V gene's germline CDR1 is SNHLY and CDR2 FYNNEI. The CDR3 protein is CASSLLGGEQYF. The CDR3 region has the DNA TGTGCCAGCAGCCTCCTAGGGGGCGAGCAGTACTTC.

The J gene is TRBJ1-2, the V gene TRBV5-6; 7 bases map to TRBD1. V dropped 0 bases and J dropped 3; count of bases not matched to a gene: 2. Per the germline V gene, CDR1 is SGHDT and CDR2 is YYEEEE. This CDR3 spans 14 amino acids. Here the CDR3 reads CASSLGQGDYGYTF. In DNA form, the CDR3 reads TGTGCCAGCAGCTTGGGACAGGGTGACTATGGCTACACCTTC.

The CDR3 bases are TGTGCCTGGAGCCGGGACAGTAGATCTGAAGCTTTCTTT. Its protein product is CAWSRDSRSEAFF. The rearrangement uses TRBV30 and TRBJ1-1; 7 bases line up with TRBD1. Germline V gene data show CDR1 as GTSNPN and CDR2 as SVGIG (reference sequence). This CDR3 has 13 amino acids. J was trimmed by 6 bases and V by 3 bases; bases with no gene match: 7. The full variable domain, its missing parts supplied by reference TRBV30 and TRBJ1-1, is SQTIHQWPATLVQPVGSPLSLECTVEGTSNPNLYWYRQAAGRGLQLLFYSVGIGQISSEVPQNLSASRPQDRQFILSSKKLLLSDSGFYLCAWSRDSRSEAFFGQGTRLTVV.

The rearrangement uses TRBV3-1 (or the pseudogene TRBV3-2) and TRBJ1-2; tentatively, D is TRBD1 (5 bases). This CDR3 has 16 residues. Germline CDR1 is LGHDT and CDR2 is YNNKEL (reference sequence). V was pared by 1 base and J by 6 bases, with 18 bases between. CDR3 sequence reads: CASSQVGTGIRDGYTF. The CDR3 DNA follows: TGTGCCAGCAGCCAAGTAGGTACAGGAATCAGGGATGGCTACACCTTC.

The chain is built from TRBV7-8 and TRBJ1-3; D gene unclear. V shed 5 bases and J shed 4 bases, with 6 bases lying between them. The CDR3 has 12 amino acids. CDR1 and CDR2 from the germline V gene are SGHVS and FQNEAQ. This chain's CDR3 is CASSPLGNTIYF. The CDR3 nucleotides are TGTGCCAGCAGCCCGCTAGGAAACACCATATATTTT. Full variable domain (remainder filled in from reference TRBV7-8 and TRBJ1-3): GAGVSQSPRYKVAKRGQDVALRCDPISGHVSLFWYQQALGQGPEFLTYFQNEAQLDKSGLPSDRFFAERPEGSVSTLKIQRTQQEDSAVYLCASSPLGNTIYFGEGSWLTVV.

This clone appeared a single time. The chain is built from TRBV5-1 and TRBJ2-3; D is possibly TRBD1 (6 bases). CDR3 length equals 14 residues. Germline V gene data show CDR1 as SGHRS and CDR2 as YFSETQ. Trimming pared 4 bases from V and 5 bases from J, leaving 14 bases between. CDR3 in DNA: TGCGCCAGCAGCGGTGGGGGCCGGGGAGATACGCAGTATTTT. Protein product: CASSGGGRGDTQYF. The entire variable domain, with the rest obtained from reference TRBV5-1 and TRBJ2-3, is as follows: KAGVTQTPRYLIKTRGQQVTLSCSPISGHRSVSWYQQTPGQGLQFLFEYFSETQRNKGNFPGRFSGRQFSNSRSEMNVSTLELGDSALYLCASSGGGRGDTQYFGPGTRLTVL.

The V gene is TRBV6-5, the J gene TRBJ1-1; D call uncertain. V was cut by 6 bases and J by 5 bases, with 13 bases left in between. Germline CDR1 MNHEY, CDR2 SVGAGI. This CDR3 has 13 amino acids. The CDR3 DNA reads TGTGCCAGCAGCCAAGAACAGTTGACTGAAGCTTTCTTT. It is translated as CASSQEQLTEAFF.

The gene calls are TRBV19 and TRBJ1-1, with 8 bases that match TRBD1. V gave up 10 bases and J gave up 1 base; unmatched junction bases: 5. The CDR3 covers 13 residues. The germline V gene encodes CDR1 LNHDA and CDR2 SQIVND (reference sequence). The CDR3 is CAISTGANTEAFF. The CDR3 DNA sequence: TGTGCCATTTCGACAGGGGCGAACACTGAAGCTTTCTTT. The full variable domain, completed using reference TRBV19 and TRBJ1-1, is DGGITQSPKYLFRKEGQNVTLSCEQNLNHDAMYWYRQDPGQGLRLIYYSQIVNDFQKGDIAEGYSVSREKKESFPLTVTSAQKNPTAFYLCAISTGANTEAFFGQGTRLTVV.

The rearrangement uses TRBV11-3 and TRBJ1-6; D unclear. V was pared by 5 bases and J by 9 bases, with 14 bases between. The CDR3 loop spans 14 amino acids. CDR1 and CDR2 (germline): SGHNT, YENEEA. For the CDR3, the DNA is TGTGCCAGCAGCCAACGGGGATATCTTTCACCCCTCCACTTT. This translates into CASSQRGYLSPLHF. Drawing the rest from reference TRBV11-3 and TRBJ1-6, the complete variable domain is EAGVVQSPRYKIIEKKQPVAFWCNPISGHNTLYWYLQNLGQGPELLIRYENEEAVDDSQLPKDRFSAERLKGVDSTLKIQPAELGDSAVYLCASSQRGYLSPLHFGNGTRLTVT.

This chain joins TRBV18 and TRBJ1-1, with unresolved D. Trimming took off 3 bases at V and 6 bases at J, with 11 bases between the two ends. This CDR3 has 13 amino acids. The germline CDR1 and CDR2 sequences are KGHSH and LQKENI. The CDR3 region has the DNA TGTGCCAGCTCACCCCTCAGCGAGGCTGAAGCTTTCTTT. This codes for CASSPLSEAEAFF.

V gene TRBV9 combines with J gene TRBJ2-7; D not certain. Trimming removed 2 bases from V and 0 bases from J, with 12 bases in between. This CDR3 contains 15 residues. The V gene's germline CDR1 is SGDLS and CDR2 YYNGEE. The CDR3 protein is CASSVYRDFSYEQYF. CDR3 bases: TGTGCCAGCAGCGTGTACCGAGACTTCTCCTACGAGCAGTACTTC.

The chain links TRBV11-3 to TRBJ2-1; no clear D. The V end was cut by 5 bases, the J end by 3 bases, with 11 bases between. The CDR3 has 14 amino acids. The V gene's germline CDR1 is SGHNT and CDR2 YENEEA. The CDR3 reads CASSPGRDYNEQFF. Here the CDR3 DNA reads TGTGCCAGCAGCCCCGGTCGCGACTACAATGAGCAGTTCTTC.

This clone was observed a single time. This chain links TRBV6-5 with TRBJ1-1; no firm D call. CDR1 and CDR2 from the germline V gene are MNHEY and SVGAGI. V was cut by 9 bases and J by 6 bases, with 11 bases left in between. The CDR3 covers 11 residues. CDR3 in amino acids: CASTEGAEAFF. Here the CDR3 DNA reads TGTGCCAGTACGGAGGGAGCTGAAGCTTTCTTT.